This T cell receptor beta chain comes out of a study of PD-1 blockade in mismatch repair-deficient tumors. About the research overall: Patients had fewer than 15 mismatch repair-deficient cancer types and were previously treated and progressing.

Study-level points and caveats: Rapid post-treatment expansion, then contraction, generally preceding radiologic response, marked tumor-resident clones.

V lost 4 bases and J lost 3, with 15 bases in between. This CDR3 is built from 15 residues. The germline V gene encodes CDR1 LNHDA and CDR2 SQIVND (reference sequence). Every patient had mismatch repair deficiency by PCR or immunohistochemistry. A word on this clone: Antigen specificity is unknown.

The assay was immunoSEQ multiplex PCR, and TCRdb's table has in-frame clones only and misses some. Found here are approximately 110,000 clones, over 65% of them singletons; the top ten hold about 4.5%. This chain connects TRBV19 to TRBJ2-5; tentatively, D is TRBD2 (5 bases). Sequencing used peripheral blood, obtained about 60 weeks after starting pembrolizumab. The clonotype comes from an adult with mismatch repair-deficient cancer. CDR3 residues: CASSSRWESKETQYF. CDR3 DNA: TGTGCCAGTAGTAGCCGGTGGGAGAGTAAAGAGACCCAGTACTTC.